A selection of T cell receptor beta chains follows, all from one sample in a study of Tregs in tolerant kidney transplant recipients. The protocol was immunoSEQ multiplex PCR, while the TCRdb copy is restricted to in-frame clones and leaves out a portion. The sample lists about 110,000 clones; around 91% were seen once. The sequencing here drew on CD4+ T cells from blood, taken before the transplant. Source of these receptors: a human donor who received a combined kidney and bone marrow transplant. CDR3s include the opening cysteine and the closing phenylalanine or tryptophan. The order of the fields is clone size, D gene, J gene, V gene, CDR3 protein, CDR3 DNA. A D gene is named only where the DNA matches it firmly. The size field is filled for only some rows; it gives once, few, many or a size class.

NA,NA,TRBJ2-7,TRBV4-2,CASSQGLAYEQYF,TGTGCCAGCAGCCAAGGGTTAGCTTACGAGCAGTACTTC
once,NA,TRBJ1-2,TRBV2,CASSNTPGGRGYTF,TGTGCCAGCAGTAATACCCCGGGAGGGCGGGGCTACACCTTC
NA,NA,TRBJ2-2,TRBV9,CASSVASRRNTGELFF,TGTGCCAGCAGCGTAGCTTCACGGAGGAACACCGGGGAGCTGTTTTTT
once,NA,TRBJ2-1,TRBV5-4,CASSLELREVEQFF,TGTGCCAGCAGCTTGGAATTGCGGGAAGTTGAGCAGTTCTTC
NA,NA,TRBJ2-3,TRBV19,CASTQESTDTQYF,TGTGCCAGTACCCAGGAAAGCACAGATACGCAGTATTTT
NA,TRBD2,TRBJ2-1,TRBV5-1,CASSDDLAGTYNEQFF,TGCGCCAGCAGCGACGATCTAGCGGGGACCTACAATGAGCAGTTCTTC
NA,NA,TRBJ2-3,TRBV11-2,CASSSQGLGGTDTQYF,TGTGCCAGCAGCTCTCAGGGGCTGGGCGGCACAGATACGCAGTATTTT
NA,TRBD1,TRBJ1-2,TRBV30,CAWSRTGPIYGYTF,TGTGCCTGGAGCCGGACAGGGCCCATCTATGGCTACACCTTC
NA,NA,TRBJ1-1,TRBV7-9,CASSLKGGGTEAFF,TGTGCCAGCAGCCTTAAAGGGGGGGGCACTGAAGCTTTCTTT
NA,NA,TRBJ1-3,TRBV11-2,CASSLVTAQGNTIYF,TGTGCCAGCAGCTTAGTTACAGCACAAGGAAACACCATATATTTT
NA,TRBD1,TRBJ1-2,TRBV5-1,CASRTSTGVESYTF,TGCGCCAGCAGGACCTCGACAGGGGTTGAGAGCTACACCTTC
NA,TRBD1,TRBJ2-7,TRBV19,CASRRQGVHEQYF,TGTGCCAGTAGGAGACAGGGAGTCCACGAGCAGTACTTC
NA,TRBD1,TRBJ1-3,TRBV30,CAWEWKGADGNTIYF,TGTGCCTGGGAATGGAAGGGGGCGGACGGAAACACCATATATTTT
NA,NA,TRBJ2-7,TRBV4-1,CASSQGQVAYEQYF,TGCGCCAGCAGCCAAGGACAGGTGGCCTACGAGCAGTACTTC
NA,NA,TRBJ1-4,TRBV25-1,CASSANLALNEKLFF,TGTGCCAGCAGTGCGAACTTAGCACTTAATGAAAAACTGTTTTTT
NA,TRBD1,TRBJ2-1,TRBV11-3,CASSLVRMAGGHEQFF,TGTGCCAGCAGCTTAGTAAGGATGGCAGGGGGCCATGAGCAGTTCTTC
NA,NA,TRBJ2-5,TRBV7-8,CASSQGGETQYF,TGTGCCAGCAGCCAGGGTGGAGAGACCCAGTACTTC
NA,NA,TRBJ2-7,TRBV28,CASSSPSVLNYEQYF,TGTGCCAGCAGTTCCCCTAGCGTTTTAAACTACGAGCAGTACTTC
NA,NA,TRBJ2-2,TRBV7-2,CASSLWAGETGELFF,TGTGCCAGCAGCTTATGGGCAGGGGAAACCGGGGAGCTGTTTTTT
NA,TRBD2,TRBJ2-3,TRBV10-3,CAISPRGGETDTQYF,TGTGCCATCAGTCCCCGGGGGGGCGAGACAGATACGCAGTATTTT
NA,NA,TRBJ1-3,TRBV15,CATSTRQAISGNTIYF,TGTGCCACCAGCACCAGACAGGCGATCTCTGGAAACACCATATATTTT
NA,NA,TRBJ2-6,TRBV10-3,CAISDQGKTGANVLTF,TGTGCCATCAGTGACCAGGGGAAGACTGGGGCCAACGTCCTGACTTTC
NA,TRBD1,TRBJ2-3,TRBV11-2,CASSAPGQKTDTQYF,TGTGCCAGCAGCGCGCCGGGACAGAAAACAGATACGCAGTATTTT
NA,NA,TRBJ1-2,TRBV21-1,CASKRRGGYTF,TGTGCCAGCAAACGGAGAGGTGGCTACACCTTC
NA,NA,TRBJ1-1,TRBV6-5,CASSYASQGKNTEAFF,TGTGCCAGCAGTTACGCCAGTCAGGGTAAGAACACTGAAGCTTTCTTT
NA,NA,TRBJ2-7,TRBV5-6,CASSLGFSGYEQYF,TGTGCCAGCAGCTTGGGGTTTTCCGGGTACGAGCAGTACTTC
once,TRBD1,TRBJ1-2,TRBV5-6,CASSLAGTGDNYGYTF,TGTGCCAGCAGCTTGGCGGGGACAGGGGACAACTATGGCTACACCTTC
NA,TRBD2,TRBJ2-1,TRBV11-1,CASSRTSGAYNEQFF,TGTGCCAGCAGCCGGACTAGCGGGGCCTACAATGAGCAGTTCTTC
few,NA,TRBJ2-7,TRBV2,CASSLGTYEQYF,TGTGCCAGCAGTCTCGGGACCTACGAGCAGTACTTC
NA,TRBD2,TRBJ2-7,TRBV5-4,CASSPPERGGEQYF,TGTGCCAGCAGCCCACCCGAGCGGGGGGGCGAGCAGTACTTC
NA,NA,TRBJ1-4,TRBV15,CATRRASGDEKLFF,TGTGCCACCAGGAGGGCCTCGGGAGATGAAAAACTGTTTTTT